The rows below give T cell receptor beta chains drawn from one sample of a study of cytomegalovirus exposure and HLA in healthy donors. TCRdb keeps only in-frame clones here, not all; method: immunoSEQ multiplex PCR. The sample carries around 230,000 clones, about four fifths recorded once. Sequenced input: PBMCs. The receptors were gathered from a man aged 35 to 55 in good health and CMV-seropositive. The conserved cysteine and the conserved F or W are not part of the CDR3 here. Each record gives: D gene, V gene, J gene, CDR3 protein. The D gene is left open where the match is weak.

TRBD1	TRBV9	TRBJ2-7	ASSEGDRAYEQY
.	TRBV4-2	TRBJ2-2	ASSQDRWAFKNTGELF
TRBD1	TRBV19	TRBJ1-1	ASSIRTGTNTEAF
.	TRBV4-1	TRBJ1-1	ASSQDSNRLLNTEAF
.	TRBV5-1	TRBJ2-1	ASSLGRASFNEQF
TRBD2	TRBV7-3	TRBJ2-1	ASSFTGTRGGSEQF
.	TRBV7-6	TRBJ2-5	ASSLIAGVDQETQY
.	TRBV7-9	TRBJ2-5	ASSRDNFLQETQY
.	TRBV10-3	TRBJ1-5	AIKEEGNNQPQH
TRBD1	TRBV27	TRBJ1-5	ASSLGGGAGQPQH
.	TRBV4-1	TRBJ2-3	ASSQIGRTDTQY
TRBD2	TRBV25-1	TRBJ2-1	ASSDFGLAGDEQF
.	TRBV29-1	TRBJ1-2	SVDEGEATNYGYT
.	TRBV5-4	TRBJ2-3	ASSLGLEITDTQY
.	TRBV30	TRBJ2-7	AWRGQRAEQY
TRBD1	TRBV6-1	TRBJ2-3	ASSETGGQDTQY